A single sample gave rise to the 22 T cell receptor beta chains below, sequenced in a study of PD-1 blockade in classical Hodgkin lymphoma. TCRdb's table, derived via immunoSEQ multiplex PCR, lists solely in-frame clones and lacks some. The repertoire holds around 91,000 clones, with 89% as singletons. There was relapse after autologous stem cell transplantation in every patient, and there was variation in brentuximab vedotin exposure. The source was peripheral blood mononuclear cells (PBMCs), collected at baseline. The receptors were sampled from a human donor with classical Hodgkin lymphoma.

The chain links TRBV6-5 to TRBJ2-1; possible D gene TRBD2, 5 bases. The CDR3 has 14 amino acids. Germline loops: CDR1 MNHEY, CDR2 SVGAGI. V was trimmed by 2 bases and J by 8 bases, leaving 13 bases between them. The CDR3 DNA reads as TGTGCCAGCAGTTACAAGAGACTATTCGATGAGCAGTTCTTC. Translating it yields CASSYKRLFDEQFF.

The chain couples TRBV6-5 to TRBJ2-1, with 10 bases lining up with TRBD1. The ends lost 1 base at V and 7 bases at J; junction bases unmatched: 4. Germline V gene lookup returns CDR1 MNHEY and CDR2 SVGAGI. There are 15 residues in the CDR3. CDR3 sequence: CASSYWDRGRNEQFF. The CDR3 DNA sequence: TGTGCCAGCAGTTACTGGGACAGGGGAAGGAATGAGCAGTTCTTC.

The V and J genes are TRBV21-1 and TRBJ1-1. TRBV21-1 is listed as a pseudogene. The CDR3 extends over 15 amino acids. CDR3 in DNA: TGTGCCAGCAGCCCCTGGGGGGAGATGAACACTGAAGCTTTCTTT. Its protein is CASSPWGEMNTEAFF.

The chain carries TRBV4-1 and TRBJ2-5, with 9 bases that match TRBD2. The V and J ends lost 3 bases and 3 bases, in that order; junction bases with no gene match: 2. CDR3 length: 14 amino acids. The V gene's germline CDR1 is MGHRA and CDR2 YSYEKL. The CDR3: CASSHIAGEETQYF. In DNA, the CDR3 is TGCGCCAGCAGCCACATAGCGGGAGAAGAGACCCAGTACTTC.

The chain links TRBV7-2 to TRBJ2-3, with 7 bases identical to TRBD1. The CDR3 length is 15 residues. Germline values: CDR1 SGHTA, CDR2 FQGNSA. V gave up 5 bases and J gave up 5 bases; unmatched junction bases: 10. This chain's CDR3 is CASSGGRGRGDTQYF. CDR3 DNA sequence: TGTGCCAGCAGCGGTGGTAGGGGGCGAGGAGATACGCAGTATTTT.

The chain couples TRBV2 to TRBJ2-1; no reliable D call. This CDR3 spans 14 amino acids. V was clipped by 6 bases and J by 1 base, with 10 bases between them. Per germline, CDR1 SNHLY and CDR2 FYNNEI. The CDR3 DNA reads as TGTGCCAGCAGGATGGGGTTTTCCTACAATGAGCAGTTCTTC. Residues: CASRMGFSYNEQFF.

The chain carries TRBV19 and TRBJ1-2; weak D call: TRBD1 (5 bases). The V end lost 4 bases, the J end lost 3 bases, and 9 bases lay between the germline ends. The CDR3 contains 13 residues. Germline CDR1 reads LNHDA; CDR2 reads SQIVND (reference sequence). The CDR3 nucleotides are TGTGCCAGTAGTAATCAAGGGGACTATGGCTACACCTTC. Residues: CASSNQGDYGYTF.

The chain recombines TRBV4-1 with TRBJ2-7, with D hard to call. Per germline, CDR1 MGHRA and CDR2 YSYEKL. V was shortened by 0 bases and J by 4 bases, with 7 bases between the two germline ends. The CDR3 extends over 13 amino acids. CDR3 DNA: TGCGCCAGCAGCCAAGATCACAAATACGAGCAGTACTTC. The encoded protein is CASSQDHKYEQYF.

J is TRBJ1-2 and V is TRBV10-2, with 7 bases that match TRBD1. V shed 6 bases and J 4 bases; nucleotides not matched to a gene: 5. The CDR3 runs 13 residues. Germline loops: CDR1 WSHSY, CDR2 SAAADI. In DNA, the CDR3 is TGCGCCAGCAGCCGGGACAGCGCCTATGGCTACACCTTC. It encodes CASSRDSAYGYTF.

The chain recombines TRBV5-5 with TRBJ1-5; perhaps TRBD1 as D (5 bases). The CDR3 spans 16 residues. V was cut by 4 bases and J by 0 bases, with 14 bases left in between. Germline V gene lookup returns CDR1 SGHKS and CDR2 YYEKEE (reference sequence). The CDR3 DNA sequence: TGTGCCAGCAGCAGGACGGGACCGCTTAGCAATCAGCCCCAGCATTTT. This translates into CASSRTGPLSNQPQHF.

The gene calls are TRBV29-1 and TRBJ1-2; 7 nucleotides match TRBD1. Germline loops: CDR1 SQVTM, CDR2 ANQGSEA. This CDR3 contains 13 residues. With 6 bases clipped from V and 4 bases from J, the junction kept 8 bases outside the gene matches. CDR3 nucleotides: TGCAGCGTGGAGGGGGCCGGAGTCTATGGCTACACCTTC. Residues: CSVEGAGVYGYTF.

This chain joins TRBV18 and TRBJ2-7; D unclear. With 6 bases removed from V and 4 bases from J, the gap between germline ends came to 7 bases. The CDR3 is made up of 11 amino acids. From germline, CDR1 is KGHSH and CDR2 LQKENI. The CDR3 loop reads CASSHSYEQYF. The CDR3 DNA reads as TGTGCCAGCTCGCACAGTTACGAGCAGTACTTC.

The chain has TRBV5-6 and TRBJ1-2, with D unclear. The CDR3 runs 13 residues. Germline V gene data show CDR1 as SGHDT and CDR2 as YYEEEE. The ends were cut back, 3 bases at V and 4 bases at J, with 10 bases in the middle. The DNA of the CDR3 is TGTGCCAGCAGCTGGGGTTCGGGCTATGGCTACACCTTC. Its protein is CASSWGSGYGYTF.

The chain has TRBV7-2 and TRBJ1-5, with no clear D. V lost 7 bases and J 2 bases, leaving 12 bases between the germline ends. Per germline, CDR1 SGHTA and CDR2 FQGNSA. This CDR3 comprises 14 residues. The CDR3: CASNKGGGNQPQHF. DNA for the CDR3: TGTGCCAGCAACAAAGGCGGGGGCAATCAGCCCCAGCATTTT.

The genes are TRBV6-5 and TRBJ1-1; D not certain. Germline V gives CDR1 MNHEY, CDR2 SVGAGI. The CDR3 length is 13 residues. Trimming cost V 6 bases and J 3 bases, with 11 bases left between them. CDR3 bases: TGTGCCAGCAGCCTGTACGGGTACACTGAAGCTTTCTTT. As protein: CASSLYGYTEAFF.

The chain links TRBV19 to TRBJ1-5; TRBD1 is a possible D gene (5 bases). CDR1 and CDR2 from the germline V gene are LNHDA and SQIVND (reference sequence). The ends were cut back, 6 bases at V and 9 bases at J, with 12 bases in the middle. The CDR3 runs 12 residues. The DNA of the CDR3 is TGTGCCAGTAGGGGGCTAGAGCGGCCCCAGCATTTT. This codes for CASRGLERPQHF.

The chain carries TRBV19 and TRBJ1-5; D may be TRBD1 (5 bases). This CDR3 region has 16 residues. The V end lost 7 bases, the J end lost 0 bases, and 16 bases lay between the germline ends. Per the germline V gene, CDR1 is LNHDA and CDR2 is SQIVND (reference sequence). DNA for the CDR3: TGTGCCAGTAATAGTCAGGGATCATATAGCAATCAGCCCCAGCATTTT. Translating gives CASNSQGSYSNQPQHF. The full variable domain, with the rest looked up from reference TRBV19 and TRBJ1-5, is DGGITQSPKYLFRKEGQNVTLSCEQNLNHDAMYWYRQDPGQGLRLIYYSQIVNDFQKGDIAEGYSVSREKKESFPLTVTSAQKNPTAFYLCASNSQGSYSNQPQHFGDGTRLSIL.

The chain joins TRBV11-2 to TRBJ2-7; possibly TRBD2 for D (6 bases). V shed 1 base and J shed 7 bases, with 14 bases lying between them. Per the germline V gene, CDR1 is SGHAT and CDR2 is FQNNGV. The CDR3 covers 14 residues. In DNA form, the CDR3 reads TGTGCCAGCAGCTTAGGAGGCGGCGGAGGGGAGCAGTACTTC. This codes for CASSLGGGGGEQYF.

This chain joins TRBV2 and TRBJ2-2; 7 bases line up with TRBD1. V was pared by 6 bases and J by 7 bases, with 11 bases of the junction left unmatched. Germline CDR1 and CDR2: SNHLY and FYNNEI. CDR3 length: 15 amino acids. As DNA, the CDR3 is TGTGCCAGCAGCCCGCTGACAGGGTTGCACGGGGAGCTGTTTTTT. Protein product: CASSPLTGLHGELFF.

V and J are TRBV27 and TRBJ1-5; 7 positions agree with TRBD1. The CDR3 sequence is 15 residues long. Trimming at V came to 6 bases and at J to 4 bases, leaving 9 bases not matched to a gene. Per germline, CDR1 MNHEY and CDR2 SMNVEV (reference sequence). The CDR3 spells CASRLRQGENQPQHF. As DNA, the CDR3 is TGTGCCAGCAGATTAAGACAGGGTGAAAATCAGCCCCAGCATTTT.

V is TRBV11-2 and J is TRBJ2-7, with D tentatively TRBD1 (7 bases). Germline V CDR1 and CDR2: SGHAT, FQNNGV. V was trimmed by 5 bases and J by 2 bases, leaving 28 bases between them. This CDR3 has 19 amino acids. CDR3 amino acids: CASSPLNRGRVADTYEQYF. The CDR3 nucleotides are TGTGCCAGCAGCCCGCTTAATAGGGGGCGGGTAGCGGATACCTACGAGCAGTACTTC. The full variable domain, its missing parts supplied by reference TRBV11-2 and TRBJ2-7, is EAGVAQSPRYKIIEKRQSVAFWCNPISGHATLYWYQQILGQGPKLLIQFQNNGVVDDSQLPKDRFSAERLKGVDSTLKIQPAKLEDSAVYLCASSPLNRGRVADTYEQYFGPGTRLTVT.

Turning to this clone: One junction end disagrees with the germline gene, perhaps due to a read error. The gene calls are TRBV10-2 and TRBJ2-7; TRBD2 matches at 11 bases. CDR1 is WSHSY and CDR2 is SAAADI in the germline V gene. The CDR3 has 15 residues. The CDR3 spells CASSDPGLAAPVKRF. CDR3 coding DNA: TGCGCCAGCAGTGATCCGGGACTAGCGGCCCCTGTGAAGCGTTTC.